The 31 T cell receptor beta chains given below trace back to one sample, sequenced in a study of tissue T cells after allogeneic stem cell transplantation. Stated time point: mouse harvest day 14 after allogeneic transplant. The graft held 10^6 splenic CD5+ T cells and 10^7 T-cell-depleted bone marrow cells. Sequencing was performed with immunoSEQ multiplex PCR; in TCRdb, only in-frame clones are kept and a portion is missing. The sample lists 4,500 or so clones, about a third occurring once. What was sequenced was skin. These receptors were collected from a female BALB/c mouse given C57BL/6 T cells with graft-versus-host disease after an allogeneic hematopoietic cell transplant.

In this sample, this clone turned up a few times. Genes here carry mouse names. The CDR3 goes on 1 residue after the read ends, and that part is filled in from the germline J gene. V usage is TRBV23 and J usage is TRBJ1-5; the table gives TRBD1 as D, unverified against the DNA. Per germline, CDR1 KGHTA and CDR2 FQNQQP. The CDR3 covers 14 residues. The CDR3 spells CSSSRDINNQAPLF. CDR3 bases read: TGCTCCAGCAGCCGGGACATTAACAACCAGGCTCCGCTT.

In regard to this clone: The genes and germline here are from mouse. From the germline J gene comes the end of the CDR3, since the read stops 1 residue before it. The chain employs TRBV3 and TRBJ2-4; 7 nucleotides match TRBD1. The CDR3 consists of 14 residues. The germline CDR1 and CDR2 sequences are SNHLY and FYNGKV (reference sequence). V was clipped by 3 bases and J by 3 bases; unmatched bases: 3. The CDR3 DNA, read in part, is TGTGCCAGCAGCTTGAACAGGGGCCAAAACACCTTGTAC. Protein: CASSLNRGQNTLY. The entire CDR3 is CASSLNRGQNTLYF.

This clone was seen only once. The genes are named according to mouse. Coverage ceases 1 residue before the CDR3 finishes, and the germline J gene fills in the end. Other DNA sequences within the sample encode an identical CDR3. The genes are TRBV29 and TRBJ2-4; TRBD2 agrees at 8 bases. There are 15 residues in the CDR3. CDR1 MSHET and CDR2 SYDVDS come from the germline V gene. The V and J ends lost 2 bases and 3 bases, in that order; junction bases with no gene match: 4. The part of the CDR3 DNA that was read is TGTGCTAGCAGTTTAGGGGGGGCGGGGCAAAACACCTTGTAC. Protein sequence: CASSLGGAGQNTLY. The full CDR3 reads CASSLGGAGQNTLYF.

Remarks on this clone: Mouse names are used for the genes. The read gets to within 1 residue of the CDR3 end, and the germline J gene fills in the rest. This chain links TRBV23 with TRBJ1-2; TRBD1, the table's D call, lacks a check against the DNA. The germline V gene encodes CDR1 KGHTA and CDR2 FQNQQP. The CDR3 contains 13 residues. CDR3 in amino acids: CSSSRGQNSDYTF. The sequenced CDR3 bases are TGCTCCAGCAGCCGGGGACAGAACTCCGACTACACC.

This clone was seen once. Gene names denote mouse genes. The missing CDR3 end, 1 residue past where the read stops, is filled in from the germline J gene. The chain links TRBV14 to TRBJ1-1, with TRBD1 identical over 7 bases. J was trimmed by 3 bases and V by 1 base; bases with no gene match: 3. Germline-derived CDR1 and CDR2 are SGHDT and FRDEAV. The CDR3 has 14 residues. CDR3 DNA (partial): TGTGCCAGCAGTTTCAGGGACAGATACACAGAAGTCTTC. It is translated as CASSFRDRYTEVF. The whole CDR3 is CASSFRDRYTEVFF.

Relative to its sample, this clone is medium-sized (0.01 to 0.1%). Gene names denote mouse genes. The missing CDR3 end, 1 residue past where the read stops, is filled in from the germline J gene. This chain links TRBV26 with TRBJ1-2; D possibly corresponds to TRBD1 (6 bases). V lost 1 base and J 4 bases, leaving 10 bases between the germline ends. Germline V gives CDR1 KGHPV, CDR2 FQNQEV (reference sequence). The CDR3 length is 14 residues. CDR3 bases read: TGTGCCAGCAGTCTGTGGGGGGCGGGCTCCGACTACACC. Translated, it gives CASSLWGAGSDYT. The entire CDR3 protein is CASSLWGAGSDYTF.

Turning to this clone: Each gene name is a mouse one. The CDR3 end falls 1 residue outside the read, so it is completed with the germline J gene. This chain joins TRBV3 and TRBJ1-1; D is ambiguous. Trimming removed 4 bases from V and 0 bases from J, with 3 bases in between. Germline lookup yields CDR1 SNHLY and CDR2 FYNGKV (reference sequence). The CDR3 loop spans 12 amino acids. CDR3 bases read: TGTGCCAGCAGCTCCGCAAACACAGAAGTCTTC. This sequence encodes CASSSANTEVF. In full, the CDR3 reads CASSSANTEVFF.

Turning to this clone: The genes are named according to mouse. The read falls 1 residue short of the CDR3 end, and the missing part is taken from the germline J gene. V usage is TRBV15 and J usage is TRBJ2-5; 8 bases are shared with TRBD2. From germline, CDR1 is SGHND and CDR2 FRSKSL. The length of the CDR3 is 13 residues. With 2 bases clipped from V and 5 bases from J, the junction kept 0 bases outside the gene matches. This chain's CDR3 is CASSLTGGDTQYF. The sequenced part of the CDR3 DNA is TGTGCCAGCAGTTTAACTGGGGGAGACACCCAGTAC.

By proportion, this clone is medium-sized. Gene names and germline refer to mouse. The CDR3 extends 1 residue past the end of the read, so its final part is completed from the germline J gene. The chain recombines TRBV26 with TRBJ2-5; 8 bases agree with TRBD2. V dropped 0 bases and J dropped 2; count of bases not matched to a gene: 1. This CDR3 has 15 amino acids. Per germline, CDR1 KGHPV and CDR2 FQNQEV (reference sequence). CDR3 bases read: TGTGCCAGCAGTCTGTCTGGGGGGGGCCAAGACACCCAGTAC. Its translation is CASSLSGGGQDTQY. The full CDR3 protein reads CASSLSGGGQDTQYF.

In this sample, this clone turned up a few times. Genes here carry mouse names. Read sequence stops 1 residue before the CDR3 end, and the germline J gene provides the missing end. The chain links TRBV31 to TRBJ2-4; TRBD1 is a possible D gene (6 bases). Germline V gene lookup returns CDR1 GKSSPN and CDR2 SITVG. Trimming left V 0 bases short and J 6 bases short, with 7 bases between. CDR3 length: 12 residues. The CDR3 loop is CAWSLTGNTLYF. CDR3 bases read: TGTGCCTGGAGTCTAACAGGGAACACCTTGTAC.

This clone was counted a few times. Gene and germline names: mouse. With the read ending 1 residue before the CDR3 end, the germline J gene is used to fill in that end. This chain uses TRBV26 with TRBJ1-2; D unresolved. CDR1 is KGHPV, CDR2 FQNQEV, per germline (reference sequence). Trimming removed 0 bases at V and 0 bases at J, with 2 bases between. CDR3 length equals 13 residues. Incomplete CDR3 DNA: TGTGCCAGCAGTCTGTCCTCAAACTCCGACTACACC. Encoded protein: CASSLSSNSDYT. The whole CDR3 is CASSLSSNSDYTF.

Only a few counts were recorded for this clone. Gene names are mouse gene names. The CDR3 end is not reached by the read, which stops 1 residue before it; the germline J gene fills it in. The chain links TRBV3 to TRBJ2-5, with TRBD2 identical over 12 bases. Trimming cost V 5 bases and J 6 bases; bases outside gene matches: 3. CDR3 size: 14 residues. Looked up from germline, CDR1 is SNHLY and CDR2 is FYNGKV (reference sequence). The CDR3 bases that were read are TGTGCCAGCAGCCTGACTGGGGGGGCTGACACCCAGTAC. Amino acid sequence: CASSLTGGADTQY. The whole CDR3 is CASSLTGGADTQYF.

Concerning this clone itself: Mouse names are used for the genes. The CDR3 end falls 1 residue outside the read, so it is completed with the germline J gene. The chain is built from TRBV26 and TRBJ1-2; 9 positions match TRBD1. After removal of 4 bases from V and 4 bases from J, the junction contained 1 base not matched to a gene. The CDR3 is 13 residues long. Germline V gene sequence: CDR1 KGHPV, CDR2 FQNQEV (reference sequence). This CDR3 is CASSRDRASDYTF. The sequenced part of the CDR3 DNA is TGTGCCAGCAGTCGGGACAGGGCCTCCGACTACACC.

Regarding this clone: Germline and genes: mouse. The part of the CDR3 DNA that was read is TGTGCCAGCAGTCAGACAGGGTATGAACAGTAC. This codes for CASSQTGYEQY. The CDR3 in its entirety is CASSQTGYEQYF. The chain employs TRBV26 and TRBJ2-7, with 7 nucleotides matching TRBD1. The read ends 1 residue early relative to the CDR3; the germline J gene fills the gap. Trimming at V came to 4 bases and at J to 4 bases, leaving 1 base not matched to a gene. CDR1 is KGHPV and CDR2 is FQNQEV in the germline V gene (reference sequence). This CDR3 is built from 12 residues.

By sample share, this clone is medium-sized (0.01 to 0.1%). Here the gene names and germline are mouse. The read comes to an end 1 residue before the CDR3 does, leaving the germline J gene to fill in the end. The chain combines TRBV26 with TRBJ1-4; 9 bases are shared with TRBD1. The V gene end was trimmed by 3 bases and the J gene end by 5 bases; junction bases not matched to a gene: 4. Germline V gives CDR1 KGHPV, CDR2 FQNQEV (reference sequence). The CDR3 is 15 residues long. The CDR3 is CASSLGQGRNERLFF. The sequenced part of the CDR3 DNA is TGTGCCAGCAGTCTTGGACAGGGGAGGAACGAAAGATTATTT.

This clone ranks as medium-sized. Any gene name here is a mouse gene name. Read coverage stops 1 residue before the CDR3 terminus; the germline J gene supplies the remainder. The chain employs TRBV13-2 and TRBJ2-7; 10 bases are shared with TRBD2. The CDR3 has 13 amino acids. The J segment lost 6 bases and the V segment lost 2 bases, leaving 2 bases of the junction unmatched. Germline CDR1 and CDR2: NNHNN and SYGAGS (reference sequence). The sequenced part of the CDR3 DNA is TGTGCCAGCGGTGACTGGGGGGGCATTGAACAGTAC. Residues: CASGDWGGIEQY. The whole CDR3 reads CASGDWGGIEQYF.

This clone was detected only once. The gene symbols are mouse symbols. The read terminates 1 residue before the CDR3 end, so the remaining end is supplied by the germline J gene. V gene TRBV26 combines with J gene TRBJ1-1; 9 bases map to TRBD1. The CDR3 extends over 14 amino acids. V shed 0 bases and J 7 bases; nucleotides not matched to a gene: 3. CDR1 and CDR2 (germline): KGHPV, FQNQEV (reference sequence). The CDR3 sequence: CASSLSTGQGEVFF. The covered CDR3 bases are TGTGCCAGCAGTCTGTCGACGGGACAGGGAGAAGTCTTC.

By sample fraction, this clone is medium-sized. Germline and genes here are mouse. Read data end 1 residue before the CDR3 end; the end is taken from the germline J gene. The chain employs TRBV13-2 and TRBJ1-1; D is undetermined. V was trimmed by 0 bases and J by 1 base, leaving 7 bases between them. The CDR3 totals 14 residues. The V gene's germline CDR1 is NNHNN and CDR2 SYGAGS (reference sequence). CDR3: CASGDAGLNTEVFF. The DNA read from the CDR3 is TGTGCCAGCGGTGATGCCGGGCTGAACACAGAAGTCTTC.

In this sample, this clone is medium-sized. The gene names given are mouse names. The CDR3 is cut off 1 residue early in the read; its end comes from the germline J gene. The chain has TRBV13-2 and TRBJ2-2; tentatively, D is TRBD1 (6 bases). Per the germline V gene, CDR1 is NNHNN and CDR2 is SYGAGS (reference sequence). V lost 2 bases, J lost 1 base, and 9 bases lay in between. There are 15 residues in the CDR3. The CDR3 here is CASGDLRGNTGQLYF. The sequenced CDR3 bases are TGTGCCAGCGGTGACCTCAGGGGAAACACCGGGCAGCTCTAC.

Turning to this clone: Germline and genes: mouse. From the germline J gene comes the end of the CDR3, since the read stops 1 residue before it. The V and J genes are TRBV26 and TRBJ1-1; D call uncertain. The CDR3 extends over 13 amino acids. Between the trimmed V and J ends, which lost 0 bases and 0 bases, there was a span of 2 bases. Per germline, CDR1 KGHPV and CDR2 FQNQEV (reference sequence). The DNA read from the CDR3 is TGTGCCAGCAGTCTGTCGGCAAACACAGAAGTCTTC. Translated: CASSLSANTEVF. The whole CDR3 sequence is CASSLSANTEVFF.

This clone ranks as medium-sized. Gene names are mouse gene names. The CDR3 is cut off 1 residue early in the read; its end comes from the germline J gene. This sequence joins TRBV31 and TRBJ1-2, with D possibly TRBD1 on 5 matching bases. Germline CDR1 is GKSSPN and CDR2 is SITVG. CDR3 length: 14 residues. Trimming removed 0 bases at V and 0 bases at J, with 8 bases between. CDR3 protein: CAWSLRTTNSDYTF. The covered CDR3 bases are TGTGCCTGGAGTCTAAGGACAACAAACTCCGACTACACC.

On this clone: The gene symbols are mouse symbols. The read halts 1 residue ahead of the CDR3 end, with the missing end drawn from the germline J gene. This chain links TRBV26 with TRBJ1-3, with TRBD1 identical over 7 bases. Germline V gives CDR1 KGHPV, CDR2 FQNQEV (reference sequence). V shed 1 base and J 4 bases; nucleotides not matched to a gene: 7. The CDR3 loop spans 16 amino acids. The part of the CDR3 DNA that was read is TGTGCCAGCAGTCTGTGGCAGGGGGTAGGAGGAAATACGCTCTAT. This encodes CASSLWQGVGGNTLY. The whole CDR3 protein is CASSLWQGVGGNTLYF.

Points on this clone: The genes and germline here are from mouse. The read gets to within 1 residue of the CDR3 end, and the germline J gene fills in the rest. The chain employs TRBV24 and TRBJ1-4; D remains ambiguous. This CDR3 is built from 15 residues. Germline loops: CDR1 KGHTA, CDR2 FRNEEI. V dropped 1 base and J dropped 0 bases, with 6 bases sitting between them. The chain's CDR3 is CASSLSGFSNERLFF. CDR3 DNA (partial): TGTGCCAGCAGTCTGTCTGGGTTTTCCAACGAAAGATTATTT.

By proportion, this clone is large. The genes are named according to mouse. The CDR3 goes on 1 residue after the read ends, and that part is filled in from the germline J gene. The rearrangement uses TRBV29 and TRBJ1-1; TRBD1 is a possible D gene (6 bases). CDR1 and CDR2 (germline): MSHET, SYDVDS. The CDR3 sequence is 12 residues long. Trimming removed 5 bases from V and 4 bases from J, with 8 bases in between. This CDR3 is CASSTGITEVFF. The part of the CDR3 DNA that was read is TGTGCTAGCAGTACAGGGATCACAGAAGTCTTC. Full variable domain (outside the CDR3, taken from reference TRBV29 and TRBJ1-1): DMKVTQMPRYLIKRMGENVLLECGQDMSHETMYWYRQDPGLGLQLIYISYDVDSNSEGDIPKGYRVSRKKREHFSLILDSAKTNQTSVYFCASSTGITEVFFGKGTRLTVV.

About this clone: Genes and germline come from the mouse. Read data end 1 residue before the CDR3 end; the end is taken from the germline J gene. The chain uses TRBV26 and TRBJ2-3, with TRBD1 matching over 7 bases. Germline V gives CDR1 KGHPV, CDR2 FQNQEV (reference sequence). The length of the CDR3 is 16 residues. The ends lost 3 bases at V and 0 bases at J; junction bases unmatched: 6. The CDR3 sequence is CASSLRDSSSAETLYF. The sequenced CDR3 bases are TGTGCCAGCAGTCTCCGGGACAGTTCTAGTGCAGAAACGCTGTAT.

Details on this clone: Mouse gene names and germline throughout. Read sequence stops 1 residue before the CDR3 end, and the germline J gene provides the missing end. This chain uses TRBV20 with TRBJ1-5; D perhaps matches TRBD1 (6 bases). Germline CDR1 reads GFQATS; CDR2 reads STVNSAI. The V gene lost 7 bases and the J gene lost 1 base, with 11 bases spanning the gap. CDR3 size: 13 residues. CDR3 in amino acids: CGGTGRNNQAPLF. CDR3 DNA, as far as it was read: TGTGGTGGCACAGGGCGGAACAACCAGGCTCCGCTT.

Worth noting for this clone: Here the gene names and germline are mouse. The read terminates 1 residue ahead of where the CDR3 ends, so the germline J gene completes it. V and J are TRBV26 and TRBJ2-3, with D unclear. The CDR3 is made up of 13 amino acids. The germline gives CDR1 KGHPV, CDR2 FQNQEV (reference sequence). V was clipped by 3 bases and J by 0 bases, with 4 bases between them. The CDR3 bases that were read are TGTGCCAGCAGTCTAGGGAGTGCAGAAACGCTGTAT. The encoded protein is CASSLGSAETLY. The complete CDR3 reads CASSLGSAETLYF.

A note on this clone: These gene names are mouse names. The read falls 1 residue short of the CDR3 end, and the missing part is taken from the germline J gene. The gene calls are TRBV24 and TRBJ2-7; D may be TRBD1 (5 bases). The CDR3 runs 12 residues. CDR1 and CDR2 (germline): KGHTA, FRNEEI. The V gene lost 3 bases and the J gene lost 5 bases, with 8 bases spanning the gap. The sequenced part of the CDR3 DNA is TGTGCCAGCAGTCTTTTAGGGGATGAACAGTAC. Residues: CASSLLGDEQY. In full, the CDR3 is CASSLLGDEQYF. Using reference TRBV24 and TRBJ2-7 for the parts outside the CDR3, the full variable domain is VAGVTQTPRYLVKEKGQKAHMSCSPEKGHTAFYWYQQNQKQELTFLISFRNEEIMEQTDLVKKRFSAKCSSNSRCILEILSSEEDDSALYLCASSLLGDEQYFGPGTRLTVL.

By share of the sample, this clone is large. Here the gene names and germline are mouse. With the read ending 1 residue before the CDR3 end, the germline J gene is used to fill in that end. The rearrangement joins TRBV23 to TRBJ2-1; the table gives TRBD1 as D, unverified against the DNA. Germline V gives CDR1 KGHTA, CDR2 FQNQQP. This CDR3 contains 14 residues. CDR3 protein: CSSSQSEGWAEQFF. The sequenced part of the CDR3 DNA is TGCTCCAGCAGTCAATCGGAGGGTTGGGCTGAGCAGTTC. Together with reference TRBV23 and TRBJ2-1, the CDR3 gives the full variable domain: DAAVTQKPRYLIKMKGQEAEMKCIPEKGHTAVFWYQQKQSKELKFLIYFQNQQPLDQIDMVKERFSAVCPSSSLCSLGIRTCEAEDSALYLCSSSQSEGWAEQFFGPGTRLTVL.

This clone counts as medium-sized. Gene names and germline match the mouse. The CDR3 extends 1 residue past the end of the read, so its final part is completed from the germline J gene. The chain carries TRBV13-3 and TRBJ2-7; tentatively, D is TRBD2 (6 bases). Trimming shortened V by 3 bases and J by 6 bases, and 7 bases separated the two germline ends. Germline V gene lookup returns CDR1 NNHDY and CDR2 SYVADS. The CDR3 loop spans 11 amino acids. The CDR3 reads CASSGDFEQYF. The sequenced part of the CDR3 DNA is TGTGCCAGCAGTGGGGACTTTGAACAGTAC.

This clone appeared a single time. Here the gene names and germline are mouse. The read finishes 1 residue shy of the CDR3 end, and the germline J gene is used to complete it. The rearrangement links TRBV3 to TRBJ1-1; D may be TRBD1 (5 bases). The germline V and J ends were trimmed by 3 bases and 0 bases, with 8 bases remaining between them. CDR1 and CDR2 (germline): SNHLY, FYNGKV (reference sequence). The CDR3 extends over 14 amino acids. The chain's CDR3 is CASSLGPSNTEVFF. Partial CDR3 DNA: TGTGCCAGCAGCTTGGGACCGTCAAACACAGAAGTCTTC.